This TCR beta chain was captured by sequencing in a study of human T cells and chemical hapten exposure. Study-wide points: The study found that DPC sensitization did not change TCRs above 1 in 1000 frequency.

This clonotype was recorded at least ten times. What it binds is unknown. The library gave individual cDNA molecules unique molecular identifiers. TCRdb ran MiXCR on the RACE reads and lists one entry per CDR3 protein. Among fewer than 400,000 distinct CDR3 sequences listed, under 8% were seen once. Stated time point: patch test 1, 2 weeks after DPC sensitization. Indicated treatment: therapeutic diphenylcyclopropenone sensitization with weekly scalp DPC. Patches went on only after blood had been drawn each time. The sample in question was whole blood, obtained in connection with sensitization to the hapten diphenylcyclopropenone (DPC). This receptor was identified in a woman younger than 35 with alopecia areata. Some clones in this sample may be carry-over from other donors' samples.

This CDR3 reads CASSFVRLAYQETQYF. Written as DNA, the CDR3 is TGTGCCAGCAGTTTTGTGAGACTAGCATACCAAGAGACCCAGTACTTC. The rearrangement joins TRBV28 to TRBJ2-5, with TRBD2 matching over 7 bases. CDR3 length equals 16 residues. From germline, CDR1 is MDHEN and CDR2 SYDVKM. The junction had 7 bases not matched to a gene; V was cut back by 3 bases and J by 0 bases.